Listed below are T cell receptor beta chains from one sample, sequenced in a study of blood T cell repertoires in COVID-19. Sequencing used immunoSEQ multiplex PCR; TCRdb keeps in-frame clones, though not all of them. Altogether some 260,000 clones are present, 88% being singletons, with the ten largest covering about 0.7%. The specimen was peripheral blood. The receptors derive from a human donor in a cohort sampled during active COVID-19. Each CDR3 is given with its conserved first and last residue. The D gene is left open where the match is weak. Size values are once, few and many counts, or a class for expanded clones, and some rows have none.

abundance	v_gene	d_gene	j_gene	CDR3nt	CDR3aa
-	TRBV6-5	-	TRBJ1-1	TGTGCCAGCAGCCCACCGGGGGGCACTGAAGCTTTCTTT	CASSPPGGTEAFF
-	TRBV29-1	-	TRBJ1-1	TGCAGCGTCGCCTTGGGAGGGAACACTGAAGCTTTCTTT	CSVALGGNTEAFF
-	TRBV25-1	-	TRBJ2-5	TGTGCCAGCACCCGGGCAGGGTCCCGCGAGACCCAGTACTTC	CASTRAGSRETQYF
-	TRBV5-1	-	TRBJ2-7	TGCGCCAGCAGCTCTAGAGGGGGTACCTACGAGCAGTACTTC	CASSSRGGTYEQYF
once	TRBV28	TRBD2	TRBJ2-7	TGTGCCAGCAGGCCCGGGGGGGGAGATCTCTACGAGCAGTACTTC	CASRPGGGDLYEQYF
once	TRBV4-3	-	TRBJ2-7	TGCGCCAGCAGCCAAGATTTGGGGGGGCTAGGAGGAAACGAGCAGTACTTC	CASSQDLGGLGGNEQYF
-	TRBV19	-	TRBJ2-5	TGTGCCAGCAAGAGGTCCACCCCGGGGGAGACCCAGTACTTC	CASKRSTPGETQYF
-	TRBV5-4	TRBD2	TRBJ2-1	TGTGCCAGCAGCTCTCGGACTAGCGGGCCATCCTACAATGAGCAGTTCTTC	CASSSRTSGPSYNEQFF
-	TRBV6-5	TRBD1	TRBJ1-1	TGTGCCAGCAAGGGACAGGGGGGTTGGGCTTTCTTT	CASKGQGGWAFF
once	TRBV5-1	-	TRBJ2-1	TGCGCCAGCAGCTTGGGGGACACCAACAATGAGCAGTTCTTC	CASSLGDTNNEQFF
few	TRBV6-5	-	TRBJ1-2	TGTGCCAGCACCTTTGGGGACAACCGCGCGGATGGCTACACCTTC	CASTFGDNRADGYTF
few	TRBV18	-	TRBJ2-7	TGTGCCAGCTCACCCACTGTATGGTCGTCCTACGAGCAGTACTTC	CASSPTVWSSYEQYF
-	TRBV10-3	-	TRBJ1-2	TGTGCCATCAGTGATTATTCCACAGGGAACTATGGCTACACCTTC	CAISDYSTGNYGYTF
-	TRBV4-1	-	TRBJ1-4	TGCGCCAGCAGCCAAGATCAACTAGGGTTGAGGGAAAAACTGTTTTTT	CASSQDQLGLREKLFF
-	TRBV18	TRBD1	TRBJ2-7	TGTGCCAGCTCACCTAAGGGACAGAGCTACGAGCAGTACTTC	CASSPKGQSYEQYF
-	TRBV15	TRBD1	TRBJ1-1	TGTGCCACCAGCAGGCAGGGGGTTCGTAACACTGAAGCTTTCTTT	CATSRQGVRNTEAFF
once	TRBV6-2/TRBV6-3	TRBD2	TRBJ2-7	TGTGCCAGCAGTCGTACATCTAGCGGGGAGACCTTACCCCGAGGGCAGTACTTC	CASSRTSSGETLPRGQYF
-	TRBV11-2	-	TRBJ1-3	TGTGCCAGCAGCTTAAGCGCTGGAAACACCATATATTTT	CASSLSAGNTIYF
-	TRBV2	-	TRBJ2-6	TGTGCCAGCAGTGAAGGTCGTAGATCTGGGGCCAACGTCCTGACTTTC	CASSEGRRSGANVLTF
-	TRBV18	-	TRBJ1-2	TGTGCCAGCTCACTTTTGGGGGGAGAAGGCTACACCTTC	CASSLLGGEGYTF
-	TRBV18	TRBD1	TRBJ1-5	TGTGCCAGCTCACCGGGGACAGCTAGCAATCAGCCCCAGCATTTT	CASSPGTASNQPQHF
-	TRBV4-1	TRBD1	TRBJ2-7	TGCGCCAGCAGCCCAACAGGGGTTGGGGAGCAGTACTTC	CASSPTGVGEQYF
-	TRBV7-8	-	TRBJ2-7	TGTGCCAGCAGCTCGGGCCCCGGAGGGAATCCTTCCTACGAGCAGTACTTC	CASSSGPGGNPSYEQYF
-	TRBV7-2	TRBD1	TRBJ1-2	TGTGCCAGCAGCCCACAGGGGGGCGGAGGCTACACCTTC	CASSPQGGGGYTF
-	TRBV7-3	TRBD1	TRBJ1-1	TGTGCCAGCAGCCCCGGACAGGGAAGTTTAGTGAGAAAGGGCACTGAAGCTTTCTTT	CASSPGQGSLVRKGTEAFF
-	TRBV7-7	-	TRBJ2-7	TGTGCCAGCAGCTTAGGTTGGGGCCCCGTCTACGAGCAGTACTTC	CASSLGWGPVYEQYF
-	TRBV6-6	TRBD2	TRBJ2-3	TGTGCCAGCAGTCCACCCTCCGGGACTAGCGGCACAGATACGCAGTATTTT	CASSPPSGTSGTDTQYF
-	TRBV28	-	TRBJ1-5	TGTGCCAGCAGAGGCTCAGGCGGGGGGAATCAGCCCCAGCATTTT	CASRGSGGGNQPQHF
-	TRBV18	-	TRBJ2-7	TGTGCCAGCTCACTAGTGACGGACAGCGGCGACTACGAGCAGTACTTC	CASSLVTDSGDYEQYF